The 18 T cell receptor beta chains below come from one sample, sequenced in a study of T-cell reconstitution after alpha-beta-depleted transplantation in children. Preparation of the TCRbeta library used unique molecular identifiers. TCRdb processed the PCR reads anew with MiXCR; each CDR3 protein has one entry. The sample has about 200,000 distinct CDR3 sequences, approximately 6.3% seen once; the top ten hold approximately 5.7%. This specimen consisted of PBMCs, obtained before TCRalphabeta/CD19-depleted stem cell transplant. These TCRs come from a boy younger than 10 with acute lymphoblastic leukemia, due to receive a stem cell transplant.

Many counts were recorded for this clonotype. J is TRBJ2-7 and V is TRBV20-1; D is possibly TRBD1 or TRBD2 (5 bases each). There are 14 residues in the CDR3. Germline CDR1 reads DFQATT; CDR2 reads SNEGSKA (reference sequence). V shed 6 bases and J shed 1 base, with 16 bases lying between them. The CDR3 loop is CSAKASGRSYEQYF. CDR3 nucleotide sequence: TGCAGTGCCAAAGCGTCAGGGAGATCCTACGAGCAGTACTTC.

This clonotype was counted a single time. A much larger clone lies a single base off, so this may be a read error. The chain uses TRBV7-9 and TRBJ1-2; tentative D call: TRBD1 (5 bases). Germline V gene data show CDR1 as SEHNR and CDR2 as FQNEAQ (reference sequence). The CDR3 contains 13 residues. CDR3 DNA sequence: TGTACCAGCAGCACAACGACAGCCTATGGCTACACCTTC. As protein: CTSSTTTAYGYTF.

This clonotype came up many times. This chain uses TRBV7-2 with TRBJ1-6; unclear D gene. CDR1 SGHTA and CDR2 FQGNSA come from the germline V gene. The CDR3 has 12 residues. The ends were cut back, 1 base at V and 10 bases at J, with 5 bases in the middle. The CDR3: CASSLGSSPLHF. As DNA, the CDR3 is TGTGCCAGCAGCTTAGGATCGTCACCCCTCCACTTT.

This clonotype was counted only a few times. The gene calls are TRBV7-9 and TRBJ1-4; tentatively, D is TRBD1 (5 bases). CDR3 size: 14 residues. The V end lost 0 bases, the J end lost 4 bases, and 6 bases lay between the germline ends. Germline V gene data show CDR1 as SEHNR and CDR2 as FQNEAQ (reference sequence). The CDR3: CASSLAGDNEKLFF. The CDR3 nucleotides are TGTGCCAGCAGCTTAGCAGGGGATAATGAAAAACTGTTTTTT.

This clonotype was found many times. The chain carries TRBV5-1 and TRBJ2-1; D is possibly TRBD1 (6 bases). Germline CDR1 is SGHRS and CDR2 is YFSETQ. V lost 1 base and J lost 10, with 12 bases in between. This CDR3 comprises 13 residues. This chain's CDR3 is CASSLFRGMEQFF. For the CDR3, the DNA is TGCGCCAGCAGCTTGTTTAGGGGGATGGAGCAGTTCTTC.

The sample holds many counts of this clonotype. The genes are TRBV5-5 and TRBJ2-5; TRBD2 agrees at 9 bases. With 4 bases clipped from V and 6 bases from J, the junction kept 4 bases outside the gene matches. In germline, CDR1 is SGHKS, CDR2 YYEKEE (reference sequence). This CDR3 spans 13 amino acids. The CDR3 DNA reads as TGTGCCAGCAGCGGGGGACTAGCCAAGACCCAGTACTTC. It yields the protein CASSGGLAKTQYF.

This clonotype was seen repeatedly, ten times or more. This chain uses TRBV28 with TRBJ2-7, with D possibly TRBD1 on 5 matching bases. Germline V gene sequence: CDR1 MDHEN, CDR2 SYDVKM. This CDR3 has 14 amino acids. With 3 bases removed from V and 6 bases from J, the gap between germline ends came to 15 bases. The CDR3 coding sequence is TGTGCCAGCAGTTTGGCGTCCCAGGGTCGCGAGCAGTACTTC. This sequence encodes CASSLASQGREQYF.

The chain recombines TRBV27 with TRBJ2-6; 10 nucleotides agree with TRBD1. The CDR3 spans 17 residues. CDR1 is MNHEY, CDR2 SMNVEV, per germline (reference sequence). The J segment lost 2 bases and the V segment lost 7 bases, leaving 8 bases of the junction unmatched. CDR3 in amino acids: CASTHRQGAAGANVLTF. The DNA of the CDR3 is TGTGCCAGCACCCACAGACAGGGGGCCGCTGGGGCCAACGTCCTGACTTTC.

This rearrangement joins TRBV7-9 to TRBJ2-3; 7 bases line up with TRBD1. Germline loops: CDR1 SEHNR, CDR2 FQNEAQ (reference sequence). Germline trimming cut 5 bases from V and 1 base from J; bases unmatched to any gene: 9. The CDR3 extends over 16 amino acids. CDR3 in DNA: TGTGCCAGCAGCCTAAACGGACAGGACCGCACAGATACGCAGTATTTT. Encoded protein: CASSLNGQDRTDTQYF.

This clonotype occurred many times. The chain has TRBV7-9 and TRBJ2-7, with 7 bases fitting TRBD2. The germline V gene has CDR1 SEHNR and CDR2 FQNEAQ (reference sequence). The CDR3 totals 15 residues. V was pared by 6 bases and J by 3 bases, with 11 bases of the junction left unmatched. In DNA form, the CDR3 reads TGTGCCAGCAGTCGAACGACTAGCCGTAACTACGAGCAGTACTTC. Translation gives CASSRTTSRNYEQYF.

There are many counts of this clonotype. The chain joins TRBV12-3 or TRBV12-4 to TRBJ2-1; the match to TRBD2 covers 10 bases. The length of the CDR3 is 14 residues. J gave up 6 bases and V 7 bases, and 6 bases lay outside the gene matches. The CDR3 is CASTKERGGNEQFF. CDR3 DNA sequence: TGTGCCAGCACTAAGGAGCGGGGGGGCAATGAGCAGTTCTTC.

V gene TRBV7-2 combines with J gene TRBJ1-5; 8 bases are a match to TRBD1. Germline values: CDR1 SGHTA, CDR2 FQGNSA. J was trimmed by 5 bases and V by 1 base; bases with no gene match: 4. This CDR3 comprises 15 residues. CDR3 DNA: TGTGCCAGCAGCTTAGTGCAGGGGGCCTATCAGCCCCAGCATTTT. It yields the protein CASSLVQGAYQPQHF.

The chain carries TRBV4-3 and TRBJ2-7; 8 nucleotides line up with TRBD2. The CDR3 totals 15 residues. Germline V gives CDR1 LGHNA, CDR2 YSLEER. V lost 3 bases to trimming and J lost 2 bases; unmatched junction nucleotides: 6. CDR3 region: CASSHERERAYEQYF. The CDR3, as DNA: TGCGCCAGCAGCCACGAGCGGGAGAGGGCCTACGAGCAGTACTTC.

This clonotype came up many times. V usage is TRBV5-1 and J usage is TRBJ1-5, with no clear D. Trimming removed 0 bases from V and 1 base from J, with 8 bases in between. Germline CDR1 SGHRS, CDR2 YFSETQ. The CDR3 length is 15 residues. Here the CDR3 reads CASSLGAASNQPQHF. CDR3 DNA: TGCGCCAGCAGCTTGGGGGCAGCCAGCAATCAGCCCCAGCATTTT.

This clonotype was detected many times. This rearrangement joins TRBV11-1 to TRBJ2-1; 9 positions agree with TRBD2. Unmatched junction bases numbered 4, after V lost 2 bases and J lost 2 bases. Germline CDR1 is SGHAT and CDR2 is FQDESV (reference sequence). The CDR3 totals 16 residues. For the CDR3, the DNA is TGTGCCAGCAGCTTATATAGCGGGGGCACCTACAATGAGCAGTTCTTC. The encoded protein is CASSLYSGGTYNEQFF.

This clonotype was found many times. This rearrangement joins TRBV12-3 or TRBV12-4 to TRBJ1-2, with TRBD1 as a possible D gene (6 bases). The V and J ends lost 1 base and 3 bases respectively, with 9 bases between them. CDR3 size: 14 residues. CDR3 region: CASSLDRGDYGYTF. In DNA, the CDR3 is TGTGCCAGCAGTTTAGATAGGGGGGACTATGGCTACACCTTC.

There are many counts of this clonotype. The CDR3, as DNA: TGTGCCAGCAGTTACAGGGGTATGGGTGGCTACACCTTC. Protein sequence: CASSYRGMGGYTF. This rearrangement joins TRBV12-3 or TRBV12-4 to TRBJ1-2, with 7 bases fitting TRBD1. This CDR3 contains 13 residues. With V trimmed by 4 bases and J by 7 bases, 6 bases remained unmatched.

The rearrangement links TRBV12-3 or TRBV12-4 to TRBJ1-6; D uncertain. V dropped 4 bases and J dropped 11 bases, with 9 bases sitting between them. CDR3 length: 12 residues. The CDR3 DNA sequence: TGTGCCAGCAGTTCTGACGGGACACCCCTCCACTTT. Protein sequence: CASSSDGTPLHF.